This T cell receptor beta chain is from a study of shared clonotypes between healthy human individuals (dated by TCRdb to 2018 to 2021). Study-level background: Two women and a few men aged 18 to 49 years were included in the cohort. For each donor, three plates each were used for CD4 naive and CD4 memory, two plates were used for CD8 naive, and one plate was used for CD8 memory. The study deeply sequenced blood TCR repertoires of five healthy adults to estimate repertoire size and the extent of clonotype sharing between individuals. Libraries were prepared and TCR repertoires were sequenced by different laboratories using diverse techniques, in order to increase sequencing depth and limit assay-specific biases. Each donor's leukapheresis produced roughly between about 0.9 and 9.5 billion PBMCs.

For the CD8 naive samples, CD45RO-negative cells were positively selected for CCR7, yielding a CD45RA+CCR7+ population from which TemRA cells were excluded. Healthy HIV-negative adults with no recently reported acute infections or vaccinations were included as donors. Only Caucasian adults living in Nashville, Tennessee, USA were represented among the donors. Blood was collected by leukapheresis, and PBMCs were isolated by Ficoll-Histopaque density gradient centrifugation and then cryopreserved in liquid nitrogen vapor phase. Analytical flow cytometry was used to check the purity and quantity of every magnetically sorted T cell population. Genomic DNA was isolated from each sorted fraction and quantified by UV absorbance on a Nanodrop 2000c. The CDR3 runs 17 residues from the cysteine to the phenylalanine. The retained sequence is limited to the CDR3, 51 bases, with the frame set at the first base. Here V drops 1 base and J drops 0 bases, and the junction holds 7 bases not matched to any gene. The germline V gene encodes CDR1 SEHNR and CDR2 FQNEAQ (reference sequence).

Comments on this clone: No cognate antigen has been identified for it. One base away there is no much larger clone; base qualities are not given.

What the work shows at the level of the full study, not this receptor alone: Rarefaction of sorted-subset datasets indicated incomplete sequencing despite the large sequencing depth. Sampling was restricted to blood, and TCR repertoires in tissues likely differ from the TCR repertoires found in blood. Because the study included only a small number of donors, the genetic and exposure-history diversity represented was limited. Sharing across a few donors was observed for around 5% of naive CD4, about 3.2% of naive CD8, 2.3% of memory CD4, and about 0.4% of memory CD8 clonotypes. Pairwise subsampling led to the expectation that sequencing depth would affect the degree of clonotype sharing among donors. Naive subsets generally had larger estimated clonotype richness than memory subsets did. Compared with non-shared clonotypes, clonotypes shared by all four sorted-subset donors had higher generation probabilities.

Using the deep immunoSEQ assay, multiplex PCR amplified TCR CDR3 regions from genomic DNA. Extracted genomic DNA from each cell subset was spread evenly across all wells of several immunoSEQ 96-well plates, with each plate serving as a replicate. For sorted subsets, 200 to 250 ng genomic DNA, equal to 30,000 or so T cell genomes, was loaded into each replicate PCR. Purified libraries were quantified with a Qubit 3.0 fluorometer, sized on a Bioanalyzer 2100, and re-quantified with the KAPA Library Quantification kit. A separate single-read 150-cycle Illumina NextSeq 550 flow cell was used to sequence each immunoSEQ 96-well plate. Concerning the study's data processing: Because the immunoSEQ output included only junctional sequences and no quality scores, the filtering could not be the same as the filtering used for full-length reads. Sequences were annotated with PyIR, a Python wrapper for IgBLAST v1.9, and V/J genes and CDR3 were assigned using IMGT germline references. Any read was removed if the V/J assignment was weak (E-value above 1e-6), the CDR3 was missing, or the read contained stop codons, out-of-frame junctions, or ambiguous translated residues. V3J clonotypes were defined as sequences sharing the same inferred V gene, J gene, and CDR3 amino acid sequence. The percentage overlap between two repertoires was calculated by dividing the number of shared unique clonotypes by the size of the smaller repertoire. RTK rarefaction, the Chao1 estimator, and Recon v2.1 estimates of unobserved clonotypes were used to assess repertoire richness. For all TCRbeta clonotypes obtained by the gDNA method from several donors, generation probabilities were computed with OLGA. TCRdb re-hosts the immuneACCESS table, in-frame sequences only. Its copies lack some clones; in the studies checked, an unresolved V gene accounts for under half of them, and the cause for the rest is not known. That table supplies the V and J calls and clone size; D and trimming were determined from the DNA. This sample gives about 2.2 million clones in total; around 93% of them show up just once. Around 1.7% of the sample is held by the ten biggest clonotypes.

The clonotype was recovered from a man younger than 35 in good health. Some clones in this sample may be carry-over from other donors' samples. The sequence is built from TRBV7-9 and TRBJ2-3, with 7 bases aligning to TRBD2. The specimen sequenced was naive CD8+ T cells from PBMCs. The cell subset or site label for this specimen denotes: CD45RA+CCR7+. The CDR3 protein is CASSLGGGRRSTDTQYF. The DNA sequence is TGTGCCAGCAGCTTAGGTGGCGGGAGAAGAAGCACAGATACGCAGTATTTT.